This T cell receptor beta chain was identified during a study of human T cells and chemical hapten exposure. Time point described: pre-sensitization, week 0. Indicated treatment: therapeutic diphenylcyclopropenone sensitization with weekly scalp DPC. The V end lost 3 bases, the J end lost 3 bases, and 18 bases lay between the germline ends. Looked up from germline, CDR1 is MDHEN and CDR2 is SYDVKM. The CDR3 contains 16 residues. TCRdb passed the RACE reads through MiXCR, listing each CDR3 protein once. Among 62,000 or so distinct CDR3 sequences listed, 9.5% to 12% were seen once. The origin of this receptor is a woman aged 45-65 years with alopecia areata. Some clones in this sample may be carry-over from other donors' samples. The chain is built from TRBV28 and TRBJ2-7, with D possibly being TRBD1 (5 bases). The sequences come from whole blood, collected in connection with sensitization to the hapten diphenylcyclopropenone (DPC). CDR3 in DNA: TGTGCCAGCAGTTTCTCGGGCGGCAGGGTCGGCTACGAGCAGTACTTC. Protein sequence: CASSFSGGRVGYEQYF.